These 7 T cell receptor beta chains were sequenced from one sample in a study of shared clonotypes between healthy human individuals. The protocol was immunoSEQ multiplex PCR, while the TCRdb copy is restricted to in-frame clones and leaves out a portion. Of around 500,000 clones listed, 70% to 85% are singletons. The sequenced sample consisted of PBMCs. The source of these receptors is a middle-aged woman in good health. Some clones in this sample may be carry-over from other donors' samples.

V usage is TRBV27 and J usage is TRBJ1-3; tentative D call: TRBD1 (5 bases). The germline gives CDR1 MNHEY, CDR2 SMNVEV (reference sequence). The CDR3 runs 15 residues. V was trimmed by 6 bases and J by 7 bases, leaving 19 bases between them. This chain's CDR3 is CASRSSRGERNTIYF. CDR3 DNA sequence: TGTGCCAGCAGAAGCAGTCGGGGGGAACGGAACACCATATATTTT.

This chain joins TRBV10-3 and TRBJ2-5, with 14 bases lining up with TRBD2. The V gene's germline CDR1 is ENHRY and CDR2 SYGVKD. The CDR3 is made up of 14 amino acids. The J segment lost 7 bases and the V segment lost 7 bases, leaving 5 bases of the junction unmatched. CDR3 nucleotide sequence: TGTGCCATCAACCCCGGGACTAGCGGGGGGACCCAGTACTTC. It codes for CAINPGTSGGTQYF.

A remark on this clone: Other DNA sequences from this sample encode an identical CDR3 as well. The chain recombines TRBV28 with TRBJ1-4; D is unresolved. The CDR3 sequence is 12 residues long. Germline CDR1 reads MDHEN; CDR2 reads SYDVKM. Trimming took 2 bases from V and 7 from J, leaving 5 bases between them. CDR3: CASSLTGEKLFF. The CDR3 bases are TGTGCCAGCAGTTTAACGGGTGAAAAACTGTTTTTT.

This sequence joins TRBV30 and TRBJ1-6; tentatively, D is TRBD1 (5 bases). Trimming took off 3 bases at V and 7 bases at J, with 13 bases between the two ends. Germline loops: CDR1 GTSNPN, CDR2 SVGIG (reference sequence). This CDR3 spans 14 amino acids. For the CDR3, the DNA is TGTGCCTGGAGGGACATAAGATTGAATTCACCCCTCCACTTT. Translation gives CAWRDIRLNSPLHF.

The chain uses TRBV6-4 and TRBJ2-2, with TRBD1 as a possible D gene (6 bases). The CDR3 consists of 16 residues. Trimming shortened V by 0 bases and J by 0 bases, and 8 bases separated the two germline ends. Per the germline V gene, CDR1 is MRHNA and CDR2 is SNTAGT. CDR3 residues: CASSDSNRANTGELFF. The CDR3 DNA follows: TGTGCCAGCAGTGACTCGAACAGGGCGAACACCGGGGAGCTGTTTTTT.

The rearrangement uses TRBV19 and TRBJ2-3, with TRBD2 matching over 11 bases. The CDR3 covers 15 residues. CDR1 and CDR2 (germline): LNHDA, SQIVND (reference sequence). V shed 5 bases and J 9 bases; nucleotides not matched to a gene: 10. DNA of the CDR3: TGTGCCAGTAGTTCTAGTAGCGGGAGGGCATGGACGCAGTATTTT. Translated: CASSSSSGRAWTQYF.

The sample holds one count of this clone. The chain carries TRBV27 and TRBJ2-7; 9 positions agree with TRBD1. Germline assignment: CDR1 MNHEY and CDR2 SMNVEV (reference sequence). CDR3 length: 16 residues. V shed 4 bases, J shed 2 bases, and the junction held 9 bases outside the gene matches. The CDR3 here is CASSSTRQGGTYEQYF. The DNA of the CDR3 is TGTGCCAGCAGTTCCACACGACAGGGGGGCACCTACGAGCAGTACTTC.